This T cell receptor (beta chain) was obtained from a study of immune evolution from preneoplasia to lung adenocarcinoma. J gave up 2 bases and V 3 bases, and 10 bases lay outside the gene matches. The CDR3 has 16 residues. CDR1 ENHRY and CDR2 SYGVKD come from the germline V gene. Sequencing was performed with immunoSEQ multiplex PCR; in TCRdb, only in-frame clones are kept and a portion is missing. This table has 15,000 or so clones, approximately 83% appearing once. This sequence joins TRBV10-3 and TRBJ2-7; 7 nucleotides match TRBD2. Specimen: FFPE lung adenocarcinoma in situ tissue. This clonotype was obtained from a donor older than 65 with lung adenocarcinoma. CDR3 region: CAISDPREGYAYEQYF. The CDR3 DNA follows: TGTGCCATCAGTGATCCAAGGGAGGGGTACGCCTACGAGCAGTACTTC.